The 7 T cell receptor beta chains given below trace back to one sample, sequenced in a study of spatial heterogeneity in lung cancer. Time point defined: sample taken at primary tumor resection. The study sequenced unsorted whole RNA from tumor, nontumor lung or frozen PBMC. TCRdb itself ran the 5' RACE reads through MiXCR, one entry per CDR3 protein. The sample records 75,000 to 85,000 distinct CDR3 sequences, about 20% being singletons. Sequencing used PBMCs, obtained at surgery. All receptors come from a male donor with early-stage non-small cell lung cancer.

This clonotype was observed a handful of times. The chain employs TRBV7-8 and TRBJ2-7; tentative D call: TRBD2 (6 bases). CDR1 is SGHVS and CDR2 is FQNEAQ in the germline V gene. Trimming removed 1 base from V and 5 bases from J, with 15 bases in between. This CDR3 comprises 15 residues. Written as DNA, the CDR3 is TGTGCCAGCAGCTTAGGTCAGGGAGGAATCCACGAGCAGTACTTC. It yields the protein CASSLGQGGIHEQYF.

V usage is TRBV19 and J usage is TRBJ2-1; D remains ambiguous. The CDR3 spans 17 residues. V lost 4 bases and J 0 bases, leaving 16 bases between the germline ends. Germline V gene lookup returns CDR1 LNHDA and CDR2 SQIVND (reference sequence). CDR3 nucleotides: TGTGCCAGTAGTACCAACCCGATCCGAAGCTCCTACAATGAGCAGTTCTTC. It encodes CASSTNPIRSSYNEQFF.

This clonotype occurred a few times. This rearrangement joins TRBV7-2 to TRBJ2-4, with 9 positions matching TRBD2. V lost 4 bases and J lost 6; bases outside the gene matches: 7. The V gene's germline CDR1 is SGHTA and CDR2 FQGNSA. This CDR3 is 15 amino acids long. CDR3 sequence reads: CASSSETSGRNIQYF. The CDR3, as DNA: TGTGCCAGCAGCTCAGAGACTAGCGGTAGAAACATTCAGTACTTC. Together with reference TRBV7-2 and TRBJ2-4, the CDR3 gives the full variable domain: GAGVSQSPSNKVTEKGKDVELRCDPISGHTALYWYRQSLGQGLEFLIYFQGNSAPDKSGLPSDRFSAERTGGSVSTLTIQRTQQEDSAVYLCASSSETSGRNIQYFGAGTRLSVL.

This clonotype has at least ten counts. The chain joins TRBV5-1 to TRBJ2-5; D is unresolved. CDR1 is SGHRS and CDR2 is YFSETQ in the germline V gene. This CDR3 has 15 residues. The V gene lost 4 bases and the J gene lost 0 bases, with 13 bases spanning the gap. This CDR3 is CASSQSTSYQETQYF. The CDR3, as DNA: TGCGCCAGCAGCCAATCGACATCGTACCAAGAGACCCAGTACTTC.

This clonotype has only a few counts. The chain couples TRBV6-5 to TRBJ2-7; D remains ambiguous. The germline CDR1 and CDR2 sequences are MNHEY and SVGAGI. The CDR3 totals 13 residues. Deletions cut 0 bases from V and 4 bases from J, with 7 bases between. The CDR3 reads CASSYSYDYEQYF. CDR3 DNA: TGTGCCAGCAGTTACTCGTACGATTACGAGCAGTACTTC.

The chain couples TRBV28 to TRBJ2-1, with TRBD1 as a possible D gene (5 bases). V lost 6 bases to trimming and J lost 9 bases, with 12 bases between them. The CDR3 runs 12 residues. In germline, CDR1 is MDHEN, CDR2 SYDVKM. The CDR3 loop reads CASRTQGFEQFF. The DNA for the CDR3 is TGTGCCAGCAGAACCCAGGGATTTGAGCAGTTCTTC. Complete variable domain (other parts from reference TRBV28 and TRBJ2-1): DVKVTQSSRYLVKRTGEKVFLECVQDMDHENMFWYRQDPGLGLRLIYFSYDVKMKEKGDIPEGYSVSREKKERFSLILESASTNQTSMYLCASRTQGFEQFFGPGTRLTVL.

This clonotype was counted only a few times. The CDR3 nucleotides read TGCAGTGCCCCCCTTTCGAGCGGAGGTGAGCAGTTCTTC. This gives the protein CSAPLSSGGEQFF. V and J are TRBV20-1 and TRBJ2-1, with D perhaps TRBD2 (5 bases). CDR1 is DFQATT and CDR2 is SNEGSKA in the germline V gene (reference sequence). This CDR3 region has 13 residues. Deletions cut 6 bases from V and 9 bases from J, with 18 bases between.